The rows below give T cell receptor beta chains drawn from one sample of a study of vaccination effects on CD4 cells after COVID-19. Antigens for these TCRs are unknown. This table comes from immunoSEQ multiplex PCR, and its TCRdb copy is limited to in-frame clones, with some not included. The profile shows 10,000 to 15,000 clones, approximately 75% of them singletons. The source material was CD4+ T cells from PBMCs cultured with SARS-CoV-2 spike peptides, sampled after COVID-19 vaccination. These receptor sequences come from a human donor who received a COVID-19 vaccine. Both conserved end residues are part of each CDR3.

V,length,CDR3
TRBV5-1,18,CASSSDPLSSFSNSPLHF
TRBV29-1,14,CSVEVGREGEKLFF
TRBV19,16,CASSIGGYLSNQPQHF
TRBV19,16,CASSIRGGLAGLEQFF
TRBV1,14,CTSTEGGLRYEQYF
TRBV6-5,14,CASSYSRDLYEQFF
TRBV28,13,CASRQGRDSPLHF
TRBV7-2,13,CASSLGGGGGYTF
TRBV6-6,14,CASRAGTGGNEQFF
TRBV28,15,CASSSNRGLYSPLHF
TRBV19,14,CASRDRTNTGELFF
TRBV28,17,CASSSPGRAGYTDTQYF
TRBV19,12,CASSRRTDTQYF
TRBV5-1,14,CASSQGQENYGYTF
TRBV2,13,CASRGFLDSPLHF
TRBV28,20,CASSYSLVPPLAGAGDTQYF
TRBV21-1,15,CAGLQGGMNTGELFF
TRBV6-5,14,CAIKIDNSNSPLHF
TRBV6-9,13,CAEPRTRGNTIYF
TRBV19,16,CASSIGPTDPTYEQYF
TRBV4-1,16,CASSPRQGYELNIQYF
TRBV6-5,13,CASSYKRAGGYTF
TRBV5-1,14,CASSLAAGGTEAFF
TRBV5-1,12,CASSSGNNEQFF
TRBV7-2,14,CASSTQLINYGYTF
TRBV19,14,CASRNLGAKNIQYF
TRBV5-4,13,CASSLELNTEAFF
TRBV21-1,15,CASSKWVGRGASPIF
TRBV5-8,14,CASILLVNTGELFF
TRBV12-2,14,CASRPDGENTEAFF
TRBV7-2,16,CASSLASGKGNTEAFF
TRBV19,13,CASSGVSTDTQYF
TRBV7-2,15,CASSFGGSGTDTQYF
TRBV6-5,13,CASSRGANYGYTF
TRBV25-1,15,CASSESVIGTTEAFF
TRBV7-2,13,CASSLASFGGYTF
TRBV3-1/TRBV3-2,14,CASSQSQGGTEAFF
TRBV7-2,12,CASRLTSPTQYF
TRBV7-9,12,CATQGAGETQYF
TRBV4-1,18,CASSQREPGLASYNEQFF
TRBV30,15,CAWSVSKTLYYGYTF
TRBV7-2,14,CATRLDRVGYEQYF
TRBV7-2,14,CASSLLGTVSGYTF
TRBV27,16,CASSTEMGGRYNEQFF
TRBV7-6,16,CASSLGDRGWNTEAFF
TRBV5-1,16,CASSLASGGLGETQYF
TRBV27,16,CASSSYMGTTGYEQYF
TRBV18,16,CASSRYTTSGKETQYF
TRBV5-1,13,CASSQDRDYGYTF
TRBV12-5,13,CASGQLLTGGYTF
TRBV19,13,CASSETGLSGYTF
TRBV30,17,CAWSGLAGASNTGELFF
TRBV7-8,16,CASSLRRTGSSYEQYF
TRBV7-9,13,CASSLPGANEQFF